The clone carrying this T cell receptor beta chain was observed a single time. TCRdb's copy holds only in-frame clones and misses some; the assay was immunoSEQ multiplex PCR. This table holds some 160,000 clones, around four fifths found once. This entry comes from a study of blood T cell repertoires in COVID-19. Germline V CDR1 and CDR2: LGHNA, YNFKEQ. V was trimmed by 0 bases and J by 0 bases, leaving 8 bases between them. CDR3 size: 15 residues. The sequenced sample consisted of PBMCs or T cells enriched from blood (not recorded which). This clonotype originated in a woman aged 40 to 50 who had recovered from COVID-19. The rearrangement links TRBV4-2 to TRBJ1-1; maybe TRBD1 (5 bases). In DNA form, the CDR3 reads TGTGCCAGCAGCCAAGACGGGGGTATGAACACTGAAGCTTTCTTT. Residues: CASSQDGGMNTEAFF.